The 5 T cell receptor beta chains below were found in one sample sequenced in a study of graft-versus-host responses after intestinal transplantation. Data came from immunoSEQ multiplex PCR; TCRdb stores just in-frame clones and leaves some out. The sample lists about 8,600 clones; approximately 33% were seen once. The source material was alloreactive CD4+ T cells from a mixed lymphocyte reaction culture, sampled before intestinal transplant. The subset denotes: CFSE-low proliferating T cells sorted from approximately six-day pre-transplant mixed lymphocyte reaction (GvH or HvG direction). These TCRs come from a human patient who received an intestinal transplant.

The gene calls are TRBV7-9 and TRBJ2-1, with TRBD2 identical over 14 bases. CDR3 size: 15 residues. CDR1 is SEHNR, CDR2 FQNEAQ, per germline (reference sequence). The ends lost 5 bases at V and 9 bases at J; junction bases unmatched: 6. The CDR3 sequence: CASSPPGLAGVEQFF. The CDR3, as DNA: TGTGCCAGCAGCCCCCCGGGACTAGCGGGAGTTGAGCAGTTCTTC. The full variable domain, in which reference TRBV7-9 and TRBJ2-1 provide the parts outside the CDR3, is DTGVSQNPRHKITKRGQNVTFRCDPISEHNRLYWYRQTLGQGPEFLTYFQNEAQLEKSRLLSDRFSAERPKGSFSTLEIQRTEQGDSAMYLCASSPPGLAGVEQFFGPGTRLTVL.

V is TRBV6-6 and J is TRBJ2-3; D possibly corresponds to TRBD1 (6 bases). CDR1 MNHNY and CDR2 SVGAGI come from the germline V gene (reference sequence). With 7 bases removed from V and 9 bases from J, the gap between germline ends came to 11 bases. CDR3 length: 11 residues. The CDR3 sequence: CASIQGRTQYF. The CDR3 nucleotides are TGTGCCAGCATACAGGGCAGGACGCAGTATTTT.

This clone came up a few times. The CDR3 region is CASSITGTWGSPLHF. The DNA for the CDR3 is TGTGCCAGTAGTATAACCGGGACATGGGGTTCACCCCTCCACTTT. The chain combines TRBV19 with TRBJ1-6, with D tentatively TRBD1 (6 bases). Looked up from germline, CDR1 is LNHDA and CDR2 is SQIVND (reference sequence). The CDR3 runs 15 residues. The V end was cut by 2 bases, the J end by 9 bases, with 14 bases between.

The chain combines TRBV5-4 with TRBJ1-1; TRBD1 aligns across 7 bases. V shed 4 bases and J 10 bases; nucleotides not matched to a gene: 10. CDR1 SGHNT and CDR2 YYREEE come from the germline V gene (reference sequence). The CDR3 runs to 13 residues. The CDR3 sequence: CASSHGQALPAFF. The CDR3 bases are TGTGCCAGCAGCCATGGACAGGCCCTACCAGCTTTCTTT.

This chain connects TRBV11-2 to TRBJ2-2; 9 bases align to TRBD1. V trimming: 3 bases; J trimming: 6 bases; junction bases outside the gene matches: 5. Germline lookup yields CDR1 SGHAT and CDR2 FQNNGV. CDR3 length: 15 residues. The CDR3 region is CASSLDRGRAGELFF. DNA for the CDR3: TGTGCCAGCAGCTTGGACAGGGGAAGGGCCGGGGAGCTGTTTTTT.